The 9 T cell receptor beta chains listed next were all sequenced from one sample in a study of blood T cell repertoires in COVID-19. Only in-frame clones appear in the TCRdb table, and some are missing; sequencing was by immunoSEQ multiplex PCR. The sample has some 350,000 clones; 85% to 90% are singletons. Specimen: peripheral blood. Receptors were obtained from a human donor in a cohort sampled during active COVID-19.

Comment on this clone: Germline is not matched at one junction end, which may reflect a read error. The V and J genes are TRBV5-1 and TRBJ2-7, with TRBD2 matching 10 bases. Germline V lookup: CDR1 SGHRS, CDR2 YFSETQ. This CDR3 comprises 14 residues. Here the CDR3 DNA reads TGCGCCAGCAGCTTTAGCGGGGGGTCCTCCGAGCAGTACTTC. Its protein is CASSFSGGSSEQYF.

The genes are TRBV14 and TRBJ2-7; D is possibly TRBD2 (6 bases). The length of the CDR3 is 15 residues. Deletions cut 1 base from V and 2 bases from J, with 12 bases between. Germline V lookup: CDR1 SGHDN, CDR2 FVKESK. The DNA of the CDR3 is TGTGCCAGCAGCCAAGGGGACTTGTCCGCCTACGAGCAGTACTTC. It yields the protein CASSQGDLSAYEQYF.

The rearrangement uses TRBV19 and TRBJ2-7; possibly TRBD2 for D (6 bases). This CDR3 has 15 residues. The V end was cut by 1 base, the J end by 0 bases, with 10 bases between. The V gene's germline CDR1 is LNHDA and CDR2 SQIVND (reference sequence). The CDR3 DNA sequence: TGTGCCAGTAGTATAGCGGAGGGGAGCTCCTACGAGCAGTACTTC. Encoded protein: CASSIAEGSSYEQYF.

V usage is TRBV6-6 and J usage is TRBJ2-2, with unresolved D. V was clipped by 0 bases and J by 0 bases, with 5 bases between them. CDR1 and CDR2 from the germline V gene are MNHNY and SVGAGI (reference sequence). This CDR3 spans 15 amino acids. CDR3 DNA: TGTGCCAGCAGTTACTCGAGCCCGAACACCGGGGAGCTGTTTTTT. Its protein product is CASSYSSPNTGELFF.

V gene TRBV5-8 combines with J gene TRBJ2-5; D possibly corresponds to TRBD1 (5 bases). Trimming cost V 2 bases and J 5 bases, with 16 bases left between them. In germline, CDR1 is SGHTS, CDR2 YDEGEE. The CDR3 sequence is 15 residues long. CDR3 loop: CASSLQSDRRETQYF. DNA of the CDR3: TGTGCCAGCAGCTTACAATCTGACAGAAGGGAGACCCAGTACTTC.

The J gene is TRBJ2-7, the V gene TRBV25-1; 7 bases are a match to TRBD1. This CDR3 is built from 13 residues. The V gene's germline CDR1 is MGHDK and CDR2 SYGVNS. V was pared by 3 bases and J by 5 bases, with 4 bases of the junction left unmatched. CDR3 loop: CASSDRGLDEQYF. For the CDR3, the DNA is TGTGCCAGCAGTGACAGGGGGTTGGACGAGCAGTACTTC.

To note about this clone: An end of the junction does not agree with germline; a read error may underlie this. This chain joins TRBV19 and TRBJ2-1; a weak D match, TRBD2 (6 bases). The CDR3 has 13 amino acids. The V gene's germline CDR1 is LNHDA and CDR2 SQIVND (reference sequence). The CDR3: CASRVSGGTGPVF. CDR3 nucleotides: TGTGCCAGTAGGGTTAGCGGCGGGACCGGGCCAGTCTTC.

The gene calls are TRBV9 and TRBJ2-7; a weak D match, TRBD1 (5 bases). The CDR3 length is 14 residues. V was pared by 3 bases and J by 0 bases, with 10 bases between. The germline gives CDR1 SGDLS, CDR2 YYNGEE. The CDR3 DNA reads as TGTGCCAGCAGCGCGAGACAGAGCTCCTACGAGCAGTACTTC. Amino acids: CASSARQSSYEQYF. The whole variable domain, remainder taken from reference TRBV9 and TRBJ2-7, is DSGVTQTPKHLITATGQRVTLRCSPRSGDLSVYWYQQSLDQGLQFLIQYYNGEERAKGNILERFSAQQFPDLHSELNLSSLELGDSALYFCASSARQSSYEQYFGPGTRLTVT.

The V and J genes are TRBV19 and TRBJ2-2; D perhaps matches TRBD2 (6 bases). The germline V gene has CDR1 LNHDA and CDR2 SQIVND (reference sequence). CDR3 length equals 15 residues. V shed 3 bases and J shed 6 bases, with 14 bases lying between them. As DNA, the CDR3 is TGTGCCAGTAGTATCAGCCGGGAGTCCGCCGGGGAGCTGTTTTTT. Translating it yields CASSISRESAGELFF. The full variable domain, in which reference TRBV19 and TRBJ2-2 provide the parts outside the CDR3, is DGGITQSPKYLFRKEGQNVTLSCEQNLNHDAMYWYRQDPGQGLRLIYYSQIVNDFQKGDIAEGYSVSREKKESFPLTVTSAQKNPTAFYLCASSISRESAGELFFGEGSRLTVL.